This T cell receptor (beta chain) was sequenced in a study of cytomegalovirus exposure and HLA in healthy donors. Regarding the study as a whole: TCR beta V segments were, for the most part, productive about 87% or about 30% of the time in an earlier analysis. Cytomegalovirus-associated TCR beta chains were listed, numbering under 200.

A multiplex PCR was run with 60 Vbeta primers and 13 Jbeta primers. Libraries were prepared by immunoSEQ multiplex PCR; TCRdb keeps only in-frame clonotypes and omits some of them. The data contain 120,000 or so clones, approximately 80% of them singletons. Points on this clone: What it recognizes is unknown.

CDR1 is LNHDA, CDR2 SQIVND, per germline (reference sequence). V was cut by 4 bases and J by 5 bases, with 10 bases left in between. The CDR3 loop spans 13 amino acids. This chain uses TRBV19 with TRBJ2-3; D may be TRBD2 (6 bases). This receptor was obtained from a man between 18 and 29 years old in good health and CMV-seronegative. The sequenced sample consisted of PBMCs. CDR3 DNA sequence: TGTGCCAGTAGTAGGGGACTCCAAGATACGCAGTATTTT. This sequence encodes CASSRGLQDTQYF.